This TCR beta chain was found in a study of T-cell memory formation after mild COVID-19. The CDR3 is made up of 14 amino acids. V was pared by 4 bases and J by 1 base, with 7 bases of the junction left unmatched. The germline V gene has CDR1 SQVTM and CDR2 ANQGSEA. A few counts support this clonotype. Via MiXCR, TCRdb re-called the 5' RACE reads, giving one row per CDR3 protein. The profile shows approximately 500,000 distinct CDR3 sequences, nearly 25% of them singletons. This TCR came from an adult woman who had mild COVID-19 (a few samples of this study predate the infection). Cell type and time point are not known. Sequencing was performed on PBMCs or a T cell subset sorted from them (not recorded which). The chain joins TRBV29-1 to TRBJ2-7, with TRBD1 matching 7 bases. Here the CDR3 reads CSVGETGESYEQYF. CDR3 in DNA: TGCAGCGTTGGTGAAACAGGGGAGTCCTACGAGCAGTACTTC.